This T cell receptor (beta chain) stems from a study of shared clonotypes between healthy human individuals. Naive CD8 populations comprised CD45RO-negative cells positively selected for CCR7, excluding terminally differentiated effector memory CD45RA+ cells. Everyone who donated was a Caucasian adult who lived in Nashville, Tennessee. Findings of the study overall: Generation of non-shared clonotypes was less probable than generation of clonotypes shared by all four donors.

TCRdb keeps only in-frame clones here, not all; method: immunoSEQ multiplex PCR. This table holds about 2.1 million clones, 85% to 95% found once. Regarding this clone: The antigen remains undetermined.

The sequenced sample was naive CD8+ T cells from PBMCs. This sequence was found in a man younger than 35 in good health. Some clones in this sample may be carry-over from other donors' samples.

The CDR3 loop is CASSLKREVIQETQYF. CDR3 nucleotides: TGTGCCAGCAGCCTCAAGCGGGAGGTGATCCAAGAGACCCAGTACTTC. The chain joins TRBV5-4 to TRBJ2-5; 9 bases match TRBD2. V lost 4 bases to trimming and J lost 1 base; unmatched junction nucleotides: 8. Germline values: CDR1 SGHNT, CDR2 YYREEE (reference sequence). There are 16 residues in the CDR3.